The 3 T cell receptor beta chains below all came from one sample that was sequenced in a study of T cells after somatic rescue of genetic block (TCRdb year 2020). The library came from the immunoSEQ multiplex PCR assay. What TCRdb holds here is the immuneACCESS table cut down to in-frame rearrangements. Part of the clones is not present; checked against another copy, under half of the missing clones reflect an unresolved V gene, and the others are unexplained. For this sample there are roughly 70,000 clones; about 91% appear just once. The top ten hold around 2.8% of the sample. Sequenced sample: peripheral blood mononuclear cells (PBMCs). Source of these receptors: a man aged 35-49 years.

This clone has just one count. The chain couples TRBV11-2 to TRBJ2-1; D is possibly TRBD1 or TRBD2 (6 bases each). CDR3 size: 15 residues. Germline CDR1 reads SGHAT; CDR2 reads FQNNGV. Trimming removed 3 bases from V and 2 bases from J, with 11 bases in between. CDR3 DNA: TGTGCCAGCAGCTTTGAGGGGGGTACCTACAATGAGCAGTTCTTC. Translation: CASSFEGGTYNEQFF.

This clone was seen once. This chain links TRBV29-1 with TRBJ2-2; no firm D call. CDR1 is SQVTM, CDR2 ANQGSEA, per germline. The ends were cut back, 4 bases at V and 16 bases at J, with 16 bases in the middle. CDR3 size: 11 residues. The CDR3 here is CSVGWQTLEFF. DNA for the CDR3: TGCAGCGTTGGTTGGCAGACCCTGGAGTTTTTT.

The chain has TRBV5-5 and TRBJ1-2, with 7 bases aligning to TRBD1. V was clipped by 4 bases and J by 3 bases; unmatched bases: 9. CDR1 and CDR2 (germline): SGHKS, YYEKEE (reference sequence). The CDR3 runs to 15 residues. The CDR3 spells CASSTSGTEHYGYTF. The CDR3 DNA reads TGTGCCAGCAGCACGTCCGGGACAGAACACTATGGCTACACCTTC.